This T cell receptor (beta chain) was sequenced for a study of T-cell reconstitution after alpha-beta-depleted transplantation in children. The CDR3 runs 14 residues. The authors prepared the TCRbeta library with unique molecular identifiers. Each CDR3 protein gets one entry after TCRdb re-called the PCR reads with MiXCR. The data show about 540,000 distinct CDR3 sequences, 15% to 20% seen once. The TCR comes from a human donor who donated a stem cell graft to a child with acute lymphoblastic leukemia. The sample in question was PBMCs from the stem cell graft donor, obtained from the stem cell graft. V is TRBV21-1 and J is TRBJ1-1; the table names TRBD1, a call not compared with the DNA. TRBV21-1 is noted as a pseudogene. CDR3 protein: CASSKVGGNTEAFF. CDR3 sequence (DNA): TGTGCCAGCAGCAAAGTGGGGGGGAACACTGAAGCTTTCTTT.